Described below is a single T cell receptor (beta chain) sequence and its context. The sample originates from a study of blood T cell repertoires in COVID-19. Study-wide background: Donors in the United States, Italy and Spain gave samples during acute or convalescent COVID-19. From T cells, B-cell-depleted T cells, or PBMCs came the material, which was cDNA or gDNA.

The CDR3 contains 14 residues. Germline V lookup: CDR1 SNHLY, CDR2 FYNNEI. The V and J ends lost 6 bases and 7 bases, in that order; junction bases with no gene match: 5. As handled by the study authors: Researchers report that nucleated cell counts were estimated from reference gene primer amplification. Generated by immunoSEQ multiplex PCR, the TCRdb table keeps only in-frame clones and is missing some. D and trimming come from the DNA, and the V and J calls and clone size come from that table. The data hold roughly 240,000 clones, with approximately 86% observed a single time. The specimen sequenced was peripheral blood. The receptor comes from a woman aged 55 to 70 who had recovered from COVID-19. This chain links TRBV2 with TRBJ2-2, with 10 bases matching TRBD2. The CDR3 region is CASRLAGFGGELFF. In DNA, the CDR3 is TGTGCCAGCAGACTAGCGGGATTTGGCGGGGAGCTGTTTTTT.